This TCR beta chain was identified during a study of T cell clones after liver transplantation. Of note for this clone: Its specificity is not known.

Study-level results: The donor-reactive repertoire was only partly measurable in two subjects, lacking donor cells. In 5 of 8 subjects, circulating graft-donor-reactive CD4 TCRbeta sequences fell significantly after transplant.

TCRbeta sequences of proliferating CFSE-low MLR cells were labeled alloreactive. Pre-transplant recipient cells responded to graft donor PBMCs, splenocytes, lymph-node cells, or third-party PBMCs. Here immunoSEQ multiplex PCR was the method, and the copy in TCRdb shows in-frame clones only, minus some. Found here are more than 550 clones, less than 70% of them singletons; the top ten hold 40% to 45%. After removal of 4 bases from V and 0 bases from J, the junction contained 10 bases not matched to a gene. Germline CDR1 reads SGHAT; CDR2 reads FQNNGV. The CDR3 contains 18 residues. Sequencing was performed on CD8+ T cells from cultured PBMCs. This chain links TRBV11-2 with TRBJ2-7; TRBD1 matches 12 bases. The receptor's source is a human patient who received a liver transplant. A subset of T cells may come from the graft donor. The CDR3 here is CASSSTGQGAFSSYEQYF. The DNA for the CDR3 is TGTGCCAGCAGCTCGACGGGACAGGGGGCTTTCAGCTCCTACGAGCAGTACTTC.